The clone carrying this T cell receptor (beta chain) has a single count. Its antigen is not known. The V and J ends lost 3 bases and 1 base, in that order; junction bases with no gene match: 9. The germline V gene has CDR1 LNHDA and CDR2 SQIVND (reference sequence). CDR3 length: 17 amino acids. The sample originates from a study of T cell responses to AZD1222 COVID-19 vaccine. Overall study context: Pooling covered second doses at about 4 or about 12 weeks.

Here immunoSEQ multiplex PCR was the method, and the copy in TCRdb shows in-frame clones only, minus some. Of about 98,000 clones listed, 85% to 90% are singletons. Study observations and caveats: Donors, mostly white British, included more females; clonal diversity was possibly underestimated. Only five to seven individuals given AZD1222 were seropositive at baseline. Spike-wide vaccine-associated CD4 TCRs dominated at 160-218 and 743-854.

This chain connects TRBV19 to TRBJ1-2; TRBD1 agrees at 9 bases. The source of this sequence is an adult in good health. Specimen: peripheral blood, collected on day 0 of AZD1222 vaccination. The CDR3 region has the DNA TGTGCCAGTAGTATGTATCTTCTGGACAGGGGTAACTATGGCTACACCTTC. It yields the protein CASSMYLLDRGNYGYTF.